This T cell receptor (beta chain) emerged from a study of T-cell memory formation after mild COVID-19. Study summary: TCR clusters were mostly confined to one donor each.

One entry per CDR3 protein results from TCRdb running MiXCR on the 5' RACE reads. The sample lists 470,000 or so distinct CDR3 sequences; 18% were seen once. J lost 7 bases, V lost 1 base, and 13 bases had no gene match. Germline loops: CDR1 SGHTA, CDR2 FQGTGA. CDR3 size: 17 residues. Study-level points and caveats: Some SARS-CoV-2-responding clones were already detected in memory before infection.

Remarks on this clonotype: Antigen specificity is unknown.

This receptor was taken from an adult woman who had mild COVID-19 (a few samples of this study predate the infection). Cell type and time point are not known. The sample taken for sequencing was PBMCs or a T cell subset sorted from them (not recorded which). The J gene is TRBJ2-3, the V gene TRBV7-3; 8 nucleotides align to TRBD2. The CDR3 region is CASSLSNGRTSTNTQYF. The CDR3, as DNA: TGTGCCAGCAGCTTAAGTAATGGGAGGACTAGCACGAATACGCAGTATTTT.